These T cell receptor beta chains were read from a single sample in a study of cytomegalovirus exposure and HLA in healthy donors. Using immunoSEQ multiplex PCR, the repertoire was profiled, and TCRdb retains in-frame clones only, with some absent. The profile covers about 55,000 clones, with about 76% appearing a single time and more than 2.5% taken by the ten largest. The specimen was PBMCs. The receptors were sampled from a female donor in good health and CMV-seronegative. Each CDR3 is given with its conserved first and last residue. D genes are given only for firm matches. Size tells how often a clone was seen (once, few, many) or the class of an expanded clone, and some rows leave it out.

cdr3_nt cdr3_aa d_call clone_size j_call v_call
TGTGCCAGCAGCCCTTGGACAGGAACCACCGGGGAGCTGTTTTTT CASSPWTGTTGELFF TRBD1 once TRBJ2-2 TRBV9
TGTGCCAGCAGCTTGGCCGGGACTGAGACCCAGTACTTC CASSLAGTETQYF - - TRBJ2-5 TRBV13
TGCGCCAGCAGCCTCCGGGATTCGAACACCGGGGAGCTGTTTTTT CASSLRDSNTGELFF - - TRBJ2-2 TRBV5-1
TGTGCCAGCAGCTTAGGGACAGGGGTGTACTTC CASSLGTGVYF TRBD1 - TRBJ2-5 TRBV7-9
TGCGCCAGCAGCGTAGGACAGTCCCCCTCCTACGAGCAGTACTTC CASSVGQSPSYEQYF - - TRBJ2-7 TRBV5-1
TGTGCCAGCAGGCGACTAGCGGGGAACGGAGAGACCCAGTACTTC CASRRLAGNGETQYF TRBD2 - TRBJ2-5 TRBV6-5
TGTGCCTTCGACAGGCTAACCCCGCCGGCTTTCTTT CAFDRLTPPAFF - - TRBJ1-1 TRBV30
TGTGCCAGCAGCCCGGGGGGGGGAAAACTGTTTTTT CASSPGGGKLFF - - TRBJ1-4 TRBV13
TGTGCCAGCAGTCTTCCGACTAGCGGGAGTTACAATGAGCAGTTCTTC CASSLPTSGSYNEQFF TRBD2 - TRBJ2-1 TRBV28
TGTGCCAGCAGTTTGGGCAGGGGCTATGGCTACACCTTC CASSLGRGYGYTF - - TRBJ1-2 TRBV28
TGTGCCAGCAGCTCCGGGGGACTCGGGGAGACCCAGTACTTC CASSSGGLGETQYF - - TRBJ2-5 TRBV5-4
TGTGCCAGCACCCGTACCGTGGACAGCGGGGAGCTGTTTTTT CASTRTVDSGELFF - - TRBJ2-2 TRBV6-5
TGTGCCAGTAGTCGACAATATTCACCCCTCCACTTT CASSRQYSPLHF - - TRBJ1-6 TRBV19
TGTGCCAGCAGTCGAGGCTTTGCGGAGCAGTTCTTC CASSRGFAEQFF - - TRBJ2-1 TRBV6-5
TGTGCCAGTGCCCAGGGGACAGCCTACAATGAGCAGTTCTTC CASAQGTAYNEQFF TRBD1 - TRBJ2-1 TRBV27
TGTGCCAGCAGCTCCCCGACTAGCGGGGGGGGGACAGATACGCAGTATTTT CASSSPTSGGGTDTQYF TRBD2 few TRBJ2-3 TRBV7-3
TGTGCCAGTACCCCGGACAGCCATGGCTACACCTTC CASTPDSHGYTF - - TRBJ1-2 TRBV19
TGTGCCAGCAGGCGTACTTGGGGCCAGCCCCAGCATTTT CASRRTWGQPQHF - - TRBJ1-5 TRBV6-1
TGTGCCAGCAGCGCCGGAGGTGGGGTGATTGCGTACGAGCAGTACTTC CASSAGGGVIAYEQYF - few TRBJ2-7 TRBV9
TGCGCCAGCAGCCAAGATAGGGAGACTAGCGGGAGTTCGCCGCGACCCTACGAGCAGTACTTC CASSQDRETSGSSPRPYEQYF TRBD2 - TRBJ2-7 TRBV4-3
TGTGCCAGTAGTATCTGGGGAGTTAGCAATCAGCCCCAGCATTTT CASSIWGVSNQPQHF - few TRBJ1-5 TRBV19
TGTGCCACCCACCCACCCGGCGGCGGGGAGCTGTTTTTT CATHPPGGGELFF - - TRBJ2-2 TRBV18
TGTGCCAGCAGTATAGGACAGGGGGCAGGTCAGCCCCAGCATTTT CASSIGQGAGQPQHF TRBD1 - TRBJ1-5 TRBV28
TGTGCCAGCAGCTTACTTTCGATGGGGGGCTACGAGCAGTACTTC CASSLLSMGGYEQYF - once TRBJ2-7 TRBV11-2
TGTGCCATCAAACAGGGAACAGATACGCAGTATTTT CAIKQGTDTQYF - few TRBJ2-3 TRBV28
TGTGCCAGTAAGGTGGACGGTCGGGATATGAACACTGAAGCTTTCTTT CASKVDGRDMNTEAFF - - TRBJ1-1 TRBV19
TGTGCCAGTAGTCGGCTTGGAGGGCGTTCTGGAAACACCATATATTTT CASSRLGGRSGNTIYF - - TRBJ1-3 TRBV19